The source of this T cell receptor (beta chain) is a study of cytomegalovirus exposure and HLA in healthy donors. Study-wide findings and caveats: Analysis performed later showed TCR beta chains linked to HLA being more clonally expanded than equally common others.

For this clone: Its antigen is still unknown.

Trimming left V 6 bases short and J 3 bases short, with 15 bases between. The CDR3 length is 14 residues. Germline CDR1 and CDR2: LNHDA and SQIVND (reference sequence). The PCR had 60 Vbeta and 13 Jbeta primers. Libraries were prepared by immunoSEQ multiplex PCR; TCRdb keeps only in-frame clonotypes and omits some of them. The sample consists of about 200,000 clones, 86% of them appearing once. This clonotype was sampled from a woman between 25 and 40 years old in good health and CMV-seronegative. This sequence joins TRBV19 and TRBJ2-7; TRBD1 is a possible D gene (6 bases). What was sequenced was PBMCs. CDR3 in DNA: TGTGCCAGTAGCGGACAGTCCTCAGACTACGAGCAGTACTTC. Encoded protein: CASSGQSSDYEQYF.